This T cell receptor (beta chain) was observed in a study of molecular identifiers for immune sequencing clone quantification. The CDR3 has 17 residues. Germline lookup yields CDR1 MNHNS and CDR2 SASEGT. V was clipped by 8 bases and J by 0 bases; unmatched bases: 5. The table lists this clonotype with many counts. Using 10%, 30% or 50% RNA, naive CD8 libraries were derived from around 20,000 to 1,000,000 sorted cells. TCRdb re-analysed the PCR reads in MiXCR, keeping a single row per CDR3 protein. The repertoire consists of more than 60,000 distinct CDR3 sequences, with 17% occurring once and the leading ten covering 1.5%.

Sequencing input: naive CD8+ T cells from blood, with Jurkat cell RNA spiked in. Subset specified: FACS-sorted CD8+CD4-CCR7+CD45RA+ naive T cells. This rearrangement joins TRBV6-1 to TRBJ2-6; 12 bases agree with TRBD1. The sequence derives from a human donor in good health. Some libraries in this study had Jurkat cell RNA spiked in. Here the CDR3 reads CASLRDRGLSGANVLTF. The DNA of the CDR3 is TGTGCCAGCCTCCGGGACAGGGGGCTCTCTGGGGCCAACGTCCTGACTTTC.